This T cell receptor beta chain was captured by sequencing in a study of radiotherapy plus CTLA-4 blockade in lung cancer. Overall study context: Of all patients, approximately 17% responded objectively and approximately 29% showed disease control.

Clones were read by immunoSEQ multiplex PCR, and TCRdb kept only the in-frame ones, dropping some. The repertoire holds about 60,000 clones, with 77% as singletons. The CDR3 covers 15 residues. V trimming: 1 base; J trimming: 0 bases; junction bases outside the gene matches: 1. Germline CDR1 and CDR2: SEHNR and FQNEAQ (reference sequence). To note about this clone: Its specificity is unknown.

Chemo-refractory metastatic non-small-cell lung cancer patients underwent focal radiation alongside CTLA-4 blockade with ipilimumab. Findings and caveats of the study: Following radiotherapy plus ipilimumab, tumor-derived TCR clones expanded in the blood. Together with interferon-beta, which increased in serum after radiation, early dynamic changes in blood T cell clones were reportedly the best predictors of response.

This receptor was taken from a human donor with non-small cell lung cancer who had a partial response to radiotherapy plus ipilimumab. Here the sequenced sample was peripheral blood, taken from a patient treated with radiotherapy plus ipilimumab. J is TRBJ2-7 and V is TRBV7-9; 9 nucleotides agree with TRBD1. The CDR3 sequence is CASSLGTGVSYEQYF. CDR3 DNA sequence: TGTGCCAGCAGCTTAGGGACAGGGGTCTCCTACGAGCAGTACTTC.